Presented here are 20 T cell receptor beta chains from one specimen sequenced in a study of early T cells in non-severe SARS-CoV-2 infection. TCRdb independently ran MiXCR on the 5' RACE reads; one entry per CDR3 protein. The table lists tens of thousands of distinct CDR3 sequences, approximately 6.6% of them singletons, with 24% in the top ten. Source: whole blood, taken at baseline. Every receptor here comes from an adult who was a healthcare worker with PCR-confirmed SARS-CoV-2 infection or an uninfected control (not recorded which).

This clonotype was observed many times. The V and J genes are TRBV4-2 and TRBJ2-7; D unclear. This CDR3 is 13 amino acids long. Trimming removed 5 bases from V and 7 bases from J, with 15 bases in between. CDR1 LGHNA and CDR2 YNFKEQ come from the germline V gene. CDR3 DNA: TGTGCCAGCAGCTCCCGGGCCCTTGAGGAGCAGTACTTC. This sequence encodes CASSSRALEEQYF.

The CDR3 DNA is TGTGCCACCAGCATGACAGGGGGAGGAGATACGCAGTATTTT. It encodes CATSMTGGGDTQYF. V gene TRBV24-1 combines with J gene TRBJ2-3; 9 bases match TRBD1. The CDR3 runs to 14 residues. Looked up from germline, CDR1 is KGHDR and CDR2 is SFDVKD. V lost 7 bases and J lost 5; bases outside the gene matches: 6.

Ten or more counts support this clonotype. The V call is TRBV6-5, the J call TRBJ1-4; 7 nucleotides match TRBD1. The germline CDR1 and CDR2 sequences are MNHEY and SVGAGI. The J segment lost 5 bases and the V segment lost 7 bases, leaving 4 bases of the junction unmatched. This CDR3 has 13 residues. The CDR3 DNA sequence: TGTGCCAGCAAGGACAGGAGGAATGAAAAACTGTTTTTT. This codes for CASKDRRNEKLFF.

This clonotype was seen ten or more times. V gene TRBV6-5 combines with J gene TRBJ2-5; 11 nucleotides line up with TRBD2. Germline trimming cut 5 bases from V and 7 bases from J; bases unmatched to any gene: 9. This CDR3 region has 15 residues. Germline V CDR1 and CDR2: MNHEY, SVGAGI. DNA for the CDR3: TGTGCCAGCAGTGAGACTAGCGGGGTACTCGGGACCCAGTACTTC. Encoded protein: CASSETSGVLGTQYF.

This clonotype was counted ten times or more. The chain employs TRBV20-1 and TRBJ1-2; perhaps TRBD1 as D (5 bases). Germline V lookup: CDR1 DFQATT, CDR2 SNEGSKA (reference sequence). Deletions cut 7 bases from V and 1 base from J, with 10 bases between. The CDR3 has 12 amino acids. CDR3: CSDYRLNYGYTF. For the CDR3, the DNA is TGCAGTGACTACAGGCTTAACTATGGCTACACCTTC.

The DNA for the CDR3 is TGTGCCAGCAGTTTGCCGGGGAACAATCAGCCCCAGCATTTT. The encoded protein is CASSLPGNNQPQHF. This chain connects TRBV27 to TRBJ1-5; D gene uncertain. Trimming removed 3 bases at V and 3 bases at J, with 9 bases between. The CDR3 totals 14 residues. Per germline, CDR1 MNHEY and CDR2 SMNVEV (reference sequence).

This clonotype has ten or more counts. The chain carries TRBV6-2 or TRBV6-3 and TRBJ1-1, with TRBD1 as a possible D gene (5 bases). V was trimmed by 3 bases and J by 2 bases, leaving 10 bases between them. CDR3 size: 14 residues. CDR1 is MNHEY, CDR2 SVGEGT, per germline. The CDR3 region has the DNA TGTGCCAGCAGTTATGGGACGTATAACACTGAAGCTTTCTTT. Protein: CASSYGTYNTEAFF.

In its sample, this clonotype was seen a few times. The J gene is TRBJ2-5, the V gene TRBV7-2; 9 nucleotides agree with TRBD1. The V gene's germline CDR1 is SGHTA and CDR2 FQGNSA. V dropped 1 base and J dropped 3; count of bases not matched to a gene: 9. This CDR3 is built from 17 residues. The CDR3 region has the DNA TGTGCCAGCAGCTTAGGATCTGGGACAGGGTGGGAAGAGACCCAGTACTTC. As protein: CASSLGSGTGWEETQYF.

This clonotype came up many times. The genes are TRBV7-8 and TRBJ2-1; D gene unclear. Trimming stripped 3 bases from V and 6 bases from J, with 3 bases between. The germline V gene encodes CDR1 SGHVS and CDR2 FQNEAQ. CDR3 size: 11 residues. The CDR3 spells CASSFFNEQFF. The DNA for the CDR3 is TGTGCCAGCAGCTTCTTCAATGAGCAGTTCTTC.

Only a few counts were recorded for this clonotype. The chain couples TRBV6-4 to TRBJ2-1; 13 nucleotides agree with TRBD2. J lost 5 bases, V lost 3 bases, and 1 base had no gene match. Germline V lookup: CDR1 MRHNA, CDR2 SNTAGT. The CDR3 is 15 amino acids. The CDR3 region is CASSEGTSGDNEQFF. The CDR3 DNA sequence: TGTGCCAGCAGTGAAGGGACTAGCGGGGACAATGAGCAGTTCTTC.

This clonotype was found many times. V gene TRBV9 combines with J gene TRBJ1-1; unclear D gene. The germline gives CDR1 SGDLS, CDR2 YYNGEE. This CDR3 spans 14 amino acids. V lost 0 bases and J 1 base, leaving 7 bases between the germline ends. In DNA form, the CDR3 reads TGTGCCAGCAGCGTAGCGCCGGAGAACACTGAAGCTTTCTTT. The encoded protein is CASSVAPENTEAFF.

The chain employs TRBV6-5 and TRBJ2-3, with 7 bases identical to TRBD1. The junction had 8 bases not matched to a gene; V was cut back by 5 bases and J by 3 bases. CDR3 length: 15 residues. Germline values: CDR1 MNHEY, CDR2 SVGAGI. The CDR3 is CASSISQQGTDTQYF. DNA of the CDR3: TGTGCCAGCAGTATTTCCCAACAGGGGACAGATACGCAGTATTTT.

CDR3 loop: CASSGGAMNTEAFF. As DNA, the CDR3 is TGTGCCAGCAGTGGGGGAGCTATGAACACTGAAGCTTTCTTT. The rearrangement links TRBV6-1 to TRBJ1-1, with no clear D. This CDR3 has 14 amino acids. Germline V gene sequence: CDR1 MNHNS, CDR2 SASEGT. V lost 4 bases and J 0 bases, leaving 9 bases between the germline ends.

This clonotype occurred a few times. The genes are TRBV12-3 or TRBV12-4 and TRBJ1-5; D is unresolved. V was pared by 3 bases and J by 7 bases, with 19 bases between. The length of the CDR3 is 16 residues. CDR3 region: CASSLDPWAGEQPQHF. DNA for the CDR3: TGTGCCAGCAGTTTGGATCCCTGGGCCGGAGAACAGCCCCAGCATTTT.

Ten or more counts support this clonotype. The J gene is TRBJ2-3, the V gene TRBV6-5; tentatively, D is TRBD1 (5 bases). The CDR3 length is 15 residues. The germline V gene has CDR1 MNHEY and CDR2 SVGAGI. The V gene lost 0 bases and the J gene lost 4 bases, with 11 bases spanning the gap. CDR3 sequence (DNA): TGTGCCAGCAGTTACTCGGGGCTTGGGGCAGATACGCAGTATTTT. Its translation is CASSYSGLGADTQYF.

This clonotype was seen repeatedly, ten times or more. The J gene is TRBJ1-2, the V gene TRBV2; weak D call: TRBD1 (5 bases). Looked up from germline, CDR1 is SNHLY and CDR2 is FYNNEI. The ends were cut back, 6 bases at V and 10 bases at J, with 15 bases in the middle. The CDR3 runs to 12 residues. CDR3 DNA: TGTGCCAGCAGATGGGGGATGGAACCCTACACCTTC. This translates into CASRWGMEPYTF.

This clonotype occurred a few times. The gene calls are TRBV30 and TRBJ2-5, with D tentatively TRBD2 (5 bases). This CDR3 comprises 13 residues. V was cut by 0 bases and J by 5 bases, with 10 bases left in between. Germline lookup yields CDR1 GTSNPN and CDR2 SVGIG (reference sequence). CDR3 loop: CAWSVLARETQYF. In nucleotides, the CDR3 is TGTGCCTGGAGTGTCCTAGCTCGGGAGACCCAGTACTTC.

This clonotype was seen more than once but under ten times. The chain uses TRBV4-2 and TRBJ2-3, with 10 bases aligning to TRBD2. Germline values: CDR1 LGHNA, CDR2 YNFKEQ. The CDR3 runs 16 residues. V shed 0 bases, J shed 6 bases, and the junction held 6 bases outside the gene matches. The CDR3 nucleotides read TGTGCCAGCAGCCAAGAAGTCAGCGGGAGGGTGGATACGCAGTATTTT. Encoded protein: CASSQEVSGRVDTQYF.

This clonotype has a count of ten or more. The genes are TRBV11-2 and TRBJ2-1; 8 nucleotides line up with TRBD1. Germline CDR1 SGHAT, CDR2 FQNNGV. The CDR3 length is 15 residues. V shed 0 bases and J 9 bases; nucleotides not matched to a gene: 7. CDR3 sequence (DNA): TGTGCCAGCAGCTTAGATTCGGCAGGGGGCACTGAGCAGTTCTTC. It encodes CASSLDSAGGTEQFF.

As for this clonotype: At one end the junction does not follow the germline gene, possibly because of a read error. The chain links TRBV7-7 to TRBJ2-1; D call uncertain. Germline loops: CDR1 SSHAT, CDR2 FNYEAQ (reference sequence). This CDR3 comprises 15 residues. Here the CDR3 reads CASSRTVSSYNEQFF. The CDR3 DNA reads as TGTGCTAGCAGCAGGACGGTTAGCTCCTACAATGAGCAGTTCTTC.